The 11 T cell receptor beta chains reported below all come from one sample, sequenced in a study of spatial heterogeneity in lung cancer. The time point was: sample taken at primary tumor resection. Unsorted whole RNA samples from tumor, nontumor lung or frozen PBMC were sequenced. TCRdb reprocessed the 5' RACE reads via MiXCR and lists one record per CDR3 protein. The sample lists about 48,000 distinct CDR3 sequences, roughly 5% seen once, with around 10% in the top ten. Specimen: PBMCs, collected at surgery. Receptor source: a male donor with early-stage non-small cell lung cancer.

This clonotype has a count of ten or more. The V call is TRBV20-1, the J call TRBJ2-1; D is perhaps TRBD1 (6 bases). The CDR3 runs 13 residues. Per the germline V gene, CDR1 is DFQATT and CDR2 is SNEGSKA (reference sequence). V lost 3 bases and J lost 3, with 9 bases in between. The CDR3 nucleotides read TGCAGTGCTAGGGACAGCGTCTACAATGAGCAGTTCTTC. Translated, it gives CSARDSVYNEQFF.

This clonotype was counted ten times or more. The chain links TRBV7-3 to TRBJ1-1, with D possibly TRBD1 on 6 matching bases. The CDR3 sequence is 14 residues long. CDR1 is SGHTA, CDR2 FQGTGA, per germline. The V gene lost 1 base and the J gene lost 1 base, with 7 bases spanning the gap. CDR3 in DNA: TGTGCCAGCAGCTTAATAGGGGGGAACACTGAAGCTTTCTTT. It encodes CASSLIGGNTEAFF.

This clonotype appeared many times. The chain uses TRBV18 and TRBJ2-5, with a tentative D call TRBD1 (6 bases). Per the germline V gene, CDR1 is KGHSH and CDR2 is LQKENI. The CDR3 totals 13 residues. V shed 8 bases and J shed 0 bases, with 10 bases lying between them. CDR3 DNA: TGTGCCAGCGTCGACAGGAACCAAGAGACCCAGTACTTC. It codes for CASVDRNQETQYF. The full variable domain, its missing parts supplied by reference TRBV18 and TRBJ2-5, is NAGVMQNPRHLVRRRGQEARLRCSPMKGHSHVYWYRQLPEEGLKFMVYLQKENIIDESGMPKERFSAEFPKEGPSILRIQQVVRGDSAAYFCASVDRNQETQYFGPGTRLLVL.

This clonotype came up many times. The V and J genes are TRBV29-1 and TRBJ2-5, with 10 bases that match TRBD2. Losses at the gene ends were 2 bases for V and 5 bases for J; bases not matched to a gene: 8. Germline V gene data show CDR1 as SQVTM and CDR2 as ANQGSEA. The CDR3 loop spans 15 amino acids. CDR3 nucleotides: TGCAGCGTTGAAACTCTAGCGGGAGCACGGGAGACCCAGTACTTC. It is translated as CSVETLAGARETQYF.

Ten or more counts support this clonotype. CDR3 protein: CASSTGGGYNSPLHF. The CDR3 DNA reads as TGTGCCAGCAGCACCGGAGGGGGCTATAATTCACCCCTCCACTTT. The chain combines TRBV5-8 with TRBJ1-6, with D possibly TRBD1 on 6 matching bases. The V end was cut by 4 bases, the J end by 3 bases, with 11 bases between. Germline V gene lookup returns CDR1 SGHTS and CDR2 YDEGEE. This CDR3 spans 15 amino acids.

This clonotype was counted at least ten times. The genes are TRBV7-2 and TRBJ2-1, with a possible D match to TRBD2 (7 bases). Germline loops: CDR1 SGHTA, CDR2 FQGNSA. The CDR3 covers 15 residues. V dropped 5 bases and J dropped 6 bases, with 17 bases sitting between them. CDR3 loop: CASSPQGRGGNEQFF. Written as DNA, the CDR3 is TGTGCCAGCAGCCCCCAGGGGAGGGGTGGCAATGAGCAGTTCTTC.

This clonotype is judged medium-sized. V and J are TRBV2 and TRBJ2-5, with D perhaps TRBD2 (6 bases). The CDR3 is 14 residues long. V shed 2 bases and J shed 5 bases, with 12 bases lying between them. Germline lookup yields CDR1 SNHLY and CDR2 FYNNEI. The CDR3 spells CASSENRDSETQYF. CDR3 DNA: TGTGCCAGCAGTGAAAATAGGGACTCTGAGACCCAGTACTTC.

In its sample, this clonotype was seen many times. The chain employs TRBV4-1 and TRBJ2-7, with TRBD2 matching over 13 bases. V was clipped by 4 bases and J by 4 bases; unmatched bases: 4. This CDR3 comprises 15 residues. Germline CDR1 and CDR2: MGHRA and YSYEKL. CDR3 protein: CASSRGTSGIYEQYF. The CDR3 nucleotides are TGCGCCAGCAGCCGTGGGACTAGCGGGATATACGAGCAGTACTTC.

This clonotype was recorded at least ten times. J is TRBJ2-3 and V is TRBV28; TRBD1 might be the D (6 bases). V was pared by 8 bases and J by 8 bases, with 14 bases between. This CDR3 has 12 residues. Germline CDR1 MDHEN, CDR2 SYDVKM. The DNA of the CDR3 is TGTGCCAGCTCCAGGGGTGGGGGTACGCAGTATTTT. Translating gives CASSRGGGTQYF.

This clonotype has at least ten counts. The chain recombines TRBV5-1 with TRBJ2-1; D uncertain. The germline V gene encodes CDR1 SGHRS and CDR2 YFSETQ. Trimming took off 4 bases at V and 2 bases at J, with 4 bases between the two ends. The length of the CDR3 is 12 residues. In nucleotides, the CDR3 is TGCGCCAGCAGCCTAGCCTACAATGAGCAGTTCTTC. Protein product: CASSLAYNEQFF.

This clonotype was picked up many times. Here the CDR3 reads CASSFGGLINLGEKLFF. Written as DNA, the CDR3 is TGTGCCAGCAGCTTTGGGGGACTGATCAACCTGGGGGAAAAACTGTTTTTT. The V call is TRBV5-5, the J call TRBJ1-4, with D perhaps TRBD1 (5 bases). The CDR3 runs 17 residues. Germline lookup yields CDR1 SGHKS and CDR2 YYEKEE (reference sequence). With 2 bases removed from V and 8 bases from J, the gap between germline ends came to 22 bases.